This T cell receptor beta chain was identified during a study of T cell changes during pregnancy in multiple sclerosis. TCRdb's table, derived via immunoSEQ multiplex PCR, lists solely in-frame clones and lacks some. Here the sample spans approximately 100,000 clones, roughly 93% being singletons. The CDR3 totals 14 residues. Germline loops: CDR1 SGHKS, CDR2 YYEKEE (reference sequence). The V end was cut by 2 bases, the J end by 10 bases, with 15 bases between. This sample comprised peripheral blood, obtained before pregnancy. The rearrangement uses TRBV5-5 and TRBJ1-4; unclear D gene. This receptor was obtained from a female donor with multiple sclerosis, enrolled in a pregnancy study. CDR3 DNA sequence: TGTGCCAGCAGCTTTACCACATCTAGCGGAAAACTGTTTTTT. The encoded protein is CASSFTTSSGKLFF.